These 21 T cell receptor beta chains were sequenced from one sample in a study of T-cell reconstitution after alpha-beta-depleted transplantation in children. Unique molecular identifiers were used to barcode this TCRbeta library. TCRdb fed the PCR reads into MiXCR, producing one record per CDR3 protein. The repertoire holds about 460,000 distinct CDR3 sequences, around 10% seen once, with 14% in the top ten. The sequencing here drew on PBMCs, mostly from graft donor cells, taken 180 days after TCRalphabeta/CD19-depleted stem cell transplant. These receptor sequences come from a female patient younger than 10 who had a stem cell transplant for aplastic anemia, so the T cells may come from the graft donor.

This clonotype was recorded many times. The gene calls are TRBV18 and TRBJ2-1; D may be TRBD1 (6 bases). V lost 6 bases to trimming and J lost 0 bases, with 15 bases between them. Germline CDR1 is KGHSH and CDR2 is LQKENI. The CDR3 runs 16 residues. The CDR3 coding sequence is TGTGCCAGCTCGCATTTAACAGGGAGCTCCTACAATGAGCAGTTCTTC. It yields the protein CASSHLTGSSYNEQFF. Using reference TRBV18 and TRBJ2-1 for the parts outside the CDR3, the full variable domain is NAGVMQNPRHLVRRRGQEARLRCSPMKGHSHVYWYRQLPEEGLKFMVYLQKENIIDESGMPKERFSAEFPKEGPSILRIQQVVRGDSAAYFCASSHLTGSSYNEQFFGPGTRLTVL.

The chain has TRBV2 and TRBJ2-1; no definite D call. Germline V gene data show CDR1 as SNHLY and CDR2 as FYNNEI. Deletions cut 5 bases from V and 9 bases from J, with 11 bases between. The CDR3 is 12 residues long. The CDR3 nucleotides are TGTGCCAGCAGTCCTTCAGATCGTGAGCAGTTCTTC. As protein: CASSPSDREQFF.

Of note for this clonotype: This CDR3 is missing its conserved last phenylalanine or tryptophan, likely due to a read error. The V and J genes are TRBV12-3 or TRBV12-4 and TRBJ2-5; D might be TRBD1 (6 bases). This CDR3 spans 12 amino acids. V dropped 8 bases and J dropped 9 bases, with 16 bases sitting between them. CDR3 coding DNA: TGTGCCAGCGGCAGGGGACCAAGGGCCCAGTACTTG. This sequence encodes CASGRGPRAQYL.

The V and J genes are TRBV11-3 and TRBJ2-5, with 9 bases aligning to TRBD1. Germline CDR1 reads SGHNT; CDR2 reads YENEEA. V shed 5 bases and J 3 bases; nucleotides not matched to a gene: 4. The length of the CDR3 is 14 residues. CDR3 nucleotides: TGTGCCAGCAGCCCGCGACAGGGGGAAGAGACCCAGTACTTC. It encodes CASSPRQGEETQYF.

This clonotype was counted between two and nine times. The chain recombines TRBV19 with TRBJ2-1, with D unclear. Trimming left V 10 bases short and J 1 base short, with 14 bases between. The length of the CDR3 is 14 residues. Per the germline V gene, CDR1 is LNHDA and CDR2 is SQIVND (reference sequence). The CDR3 sequence is CATSTISSYNEQFF. DNA for the CDR3: TGTGCCACCTCGACAATATCGTCCTACAATGAGCAGTTCTTC.

V usage is TRBV20-1 and J usage is TRBJ2-1; D is ambiguous. Germline assignment: CDR1 DFQATT and CDR2 SNEGSKA (reference sequence). The length of the CDR3 is 12 residues. The ends were cut back, 2 bases at V and 4 bases at J, with 6 bases in the middle. Written as DNA, the CDR3 is TGCAGTGCTAGACCAGCGTACAATGAGCAGTTCTTC. It is translated as CSARPAYNEQFF.

This clonotype was seen more than once but under ten times. The genes are TRBV28 and TRBJ2-7, with 8 positions matching TRBD2. J lost 0 bases, V lost 5 bases, and 12 bases had no gene match. Germline V lookup: CDR1 MDHEN, CDR2 SYDVKM. The CDR3 extends over 17 amino acids. The CDR3: CASSNNKKTSGSYEQYF. CDR3 DNA sequence: TGTGCCAGCAGTAACAACAAAAAAACTAGCGGCTCCTACGAGCAGTACTTC.

The genes are TRBV20-1 and TRBJ1-2; D uncertain. CDR1 DFQATT and CDR2 SNEGSKA come from the germline V gene (reference sequence). Trimming pared 0 bases from V and 6 bases from J, leaving 5 bases between. The length of the CDR3 is 11 residues. The DNA for the CDR3 is TGCAGTGCTAGAGACGGAAATGGCTACACCTTC. Protein: CSARDGNGYTF.

This clonotype was counted a few times. This chain links TRBV6-5 with TRBJ2-7; 12 bases are shared with TRBD2. V lost 0 bases and J lost 6; bases outside the gene matches: 9. CDR1 is MNHEY, CDR2 SVGAGI, per germline. CDR3 length equals 17 residues. The DNA of the CDR3 is TGTGCCAGCAGTTACTCGCCGTCCGGACTAGCGGGAAGCGAGCAGTACTTC. Translating gives CASSYSPSGLAGSEQYF.

This clonotype was seen a few times. V is TRBV20-1 and J is TRBJ1-5; D unclear. Germline lookup yields CDR1 DFQATT and CDR2 SNEGSKA (reference sequence). The V gene lost 1 base and the J gene lost 12 bases, with 13 bases spanning the gap. This CDR3 region has 12 residues. This CDR3 is CSARGEEERQHF. CDR3 sequence (DNA): TGCAGTGCTAGAGGGGAGGAGGAGCGCCAGCATTTT.

There are a few counts of this clonotype. The chain couples TRBV6-2 or TRBV6-3 to TRBJ2-1, with D possibly TRBD1 on 6 matching bases. The CDR3 is made up of 15 amino acids. Trimming took off 3 bases at V and 7 bases at J, with 16 bases between the two ends. Per the germline V gene, CDR1 is MNHEY and CDR2 is SVGEGT. The CDR3 sequence: CASSYRTGTGNEQFF. In nucleotides, the CDR3 is TGTGCCAGCAGTTATCGCACGGGAACAGGGAATGAGCAGTTCTTC.

The sample holds a few counts of this clonotype. V is TRBV20-1 and J is TRBJ1-4; no firm D call. The germline V gene encodes CDR1 DFQATT and CDR2 SNEGSKA (reference sequence). V lost 0 bases to trimming and J lost 8 bases, with 13 bases between them. The CDR3 covers 14 residues. The CDR3 here is CSARDGVGREKLFF. The CDR3 nucleotides are TGCAGTGCTAGAGATGGGGTAGGAAGAGAAAAACTGTTTTTT.

This chain links TRBV27 with TRBJ2-7; the D is unclear. The germline CDR1 and CDR2 sequences are MNHEY and SMNVEV (reference sequence). Between the trimmed V and J ends, which lost 5 bases and 1 base, there was a span of 18 bases. The length of the CDR3 is 16 residues. The CDR3 sequence: CASSPYPSPTSYEQYV. The CDR3 nucleotides read TGTGCCAGCAGTCCTTATCCATCGCCAACTTCCTACGAGCAGTACGTC.

The rearrangement links TRBV20-1 to TRBJ1-1; no definite D call. The CDR3 contains 12 residues. Trimming took off 5 bases at V and 7 bases at J, with 14 bases between the two ends. Per germline, CDR1 DFQATT and CDR2 SNEGSKA (reference sequence). The DNA for the CDR3 is TGCAGTGCTTCTACAGTCCCGGGTGAAGCTTTCTTT. Its protein product is CSASTVPGEAFF.

V is TRBV7-9 and J is TRBJ2-2; D is unclear. There are 16 residues in the CDR3. Germline V gene data show CDR1 as SEHNR and CDR2 as FQNEAQ (reference sequence). V gave up 1 base and J gave up 1 base, with 10 bases separating them. DNA of the CDR3: TGTGCCAGCAGCTTAGGGTACCTAGAGAACACCGGGGAGCTGTTTTTT. Protein product: CASSLGYLENTGELFF.

This clonotype was counted ten times or more. V and J are TRBV20-1 and TRBJ1-1, with unresolved D. V lost 1 base to trimming and J lost 1 base, with 7 bases between them. CDR1 is DFQATT and CDR2 is SNEGSKA in the germline V gene (reference sequence). The CDR3 extends over 13 amino acids. CDR3 region: CSARGPGNTEAFF. The CDR3 DNA reads TGCAGTGCTAGAGGCCCGGGGAACACTGAAGCTTTCTTT.

This sequence joins TRBV18 and TRBJ2-1, with 8 bases matching TRBD2. The CDR3 totals 16 residues. Losses at the gene ends were 0 bases for V and 9 bases for J; bases not matched to a gene: 10. Germline CDR1 KGHSH, CDR2 LQKENI. The CDR3 reads CASSPPGGRIFSEQFF. CDR3 in DNA: TGTGCCAGCTCACCACCTGGCGGGAGGATTTTTTCTGAGCAGTTCTTC.

This clonotype was detected only a few times. The V gene is TRBV12-3 or TRBV12-4, the J gene TRBJ1-4; D gene uncertain. Trimming cost V 1 base and J 8 bases, with 20 bases left between them. This CDR3 region has 17 residues. CDR3 loop: CASSLGTGTLAGEKLFF. The CDR3 bases are TGTGCCAGCAGTTTAGGGACGGGAACCCTAGCCGGAGAAAAACTGTTTTTT.

The CDR3 DNA reads as TGCAGCGTTGAAGATTTTTATGGGCCATCAAACGAGCAGTACTTC. Protein sequence: CSVEDFYGPSNEQYF. The V and J genes are TRBV29-1 and TRBJ2-7; D not resolved. In germline, CDR1 is SQVTM, CDR2 ANQGSEA. V gave up 0 bases and J gave up 5 bases, with 17 bases separating them. This CDR3 is built from 15 residues.

This clonotype was seen only a few times. The chain uses TRBV12-3 or TRBV12-4 and TRBJ2-1; the match to TRBD2 covers 8 bases. The CDR3 covers 14 residues. J lost 6 bases, V lost 5 bases, and 6 bases had no gene match. CDR3: CASSAGTSFNEQFF. For the CDR3, the DNA is TGTGCCAGCAGTGCCGGGACTAGTTTCAATGAGCAGTTCTTC.

This chain uses TRBV20-1 with TRBJ1-1, with TRBD1 matching over 7 bases. With V trimmed by 4 bases and J by 8 bases, 7 bases remained unmatched. This CDR3 comprises 12 residues. Germline V gene data show CDR1 as DFQATT and CDR2 as SNEGSKA (reference sequence). The DNA of the CDR3 is TGCAGTGCTAAAGGGGGCAGGCTGGAAGCTTTCTTT. Translating it yields CSAKGGRLEAFF.